This T cell receptor (beta chain) was obtained from a study of response to subunit inactivated influenza vaccine. Study conclusions and caveats: T cells newly recruited by each seasonal influenza vaccination are few, the authors suggested.

In germline, CDR1 is MNHEY, CDR2 SVGEGT. The CDR3 loop spans 11 amino acids. Deletions cut 4 bases from V and 8 bases from J, with 8 bases between. TCRdb called the RT-PCR reads again in MiXCR, with one record for every CDR3 protein. The table lists 700,000 to 900,000 distinct CDR3 sequences, 21% of them singletons, with 10% in the top ten. In the case of this clonotype: Its antigen is undetermined.

This chain connects TRBV6-2 or TRBV6-3 to TRBJ1-1; D is undetermined. The material sequenced was PBMCs from blood, taken more than 4 days after vaccination. This clonotype was obtained from a man between 45 and 60 years old who received an inactivated influenza vaccine. CDR3 region: CASSSTGEAFF. For the CDR3, the DNA is TGTGCCAGCAGTTCCACGGGCGAAGCTTTCTTT.